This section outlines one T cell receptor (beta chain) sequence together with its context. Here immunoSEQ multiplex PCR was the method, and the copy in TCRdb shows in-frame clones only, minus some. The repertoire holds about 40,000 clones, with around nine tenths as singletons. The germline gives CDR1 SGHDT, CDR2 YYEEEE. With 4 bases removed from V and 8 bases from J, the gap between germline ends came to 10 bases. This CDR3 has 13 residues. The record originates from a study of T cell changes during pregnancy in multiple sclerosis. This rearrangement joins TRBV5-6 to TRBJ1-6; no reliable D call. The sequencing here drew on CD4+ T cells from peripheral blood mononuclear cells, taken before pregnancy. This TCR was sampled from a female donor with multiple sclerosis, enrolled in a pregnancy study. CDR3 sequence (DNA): TGTGCCAGCAGCCCCGGGATCGATTCACCCCTCCACTTT. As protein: CASSPGIDSPLHF.